Presented here are 2 T cell receptor beta chains from one specimen sequenced in a study of breast tumors, draining lymph nodes, adjacent tissues listed by TCRdb under 2016. Libraries were constructed by multiplex PCR. Sequencer: Illumina HiSeq 2000. TCRdb reran the public reads through fastp at Q25 and MiXCR, keeping productive beta chains. Merged by CDR3 protein, the rows form single entries marked with the most common genes and DNA. In this sample the table shows some 120,000 distinct CDR3 sequences, 20% of which occur a single time. The ten largest clones take up less than 4% of the sample. The axillary draining lymph nodes of breast cancer patients were the source of the lymph node samples. The sequencing sample was made of axillary lymph node tissue. The receptors originated from a female donor with breast cancer. Some clones in this sample may be carry-over from other donors' samples.

This clonotype was counted at least ten times. The CDR3 is CASSQVGTSPRRTQYF. CDR3 nucleotides: TGCGCCAGCAGCCAAGTCGGGACTAGCCCTAGAAGGACGCAGTATTTT. The chain carries TRBV4-1 and TRBJ2-3; 9 bases are shared with TRBD2. Germline-derived CDR1 and CDR2 are MGHRA and YSYEKL. The V segment lost 1 base and the J segment 9 bases; nucleotides outside the gene matches: 11. The CDR3 consists of 16 residues.

This clonotype was picked up many times. The V gene is TRBV3-1, the J gene TRBJ1-2; D unclear. Germline V gene lookup returns CDR1 LGHDT and CDR2 YNNKEL (reference sequence). The CDR3 covers 16 residues. Trimming cost V 0 bases and J 2 bases, with 13 bases left between them. The CDR3 region is CASSQDILGLNYGYTF. As DNA, the CDR3 is TGTGCCAGCAGCCAAGATATCCTTGGCCTAAACTATGGCTACACCTTC.